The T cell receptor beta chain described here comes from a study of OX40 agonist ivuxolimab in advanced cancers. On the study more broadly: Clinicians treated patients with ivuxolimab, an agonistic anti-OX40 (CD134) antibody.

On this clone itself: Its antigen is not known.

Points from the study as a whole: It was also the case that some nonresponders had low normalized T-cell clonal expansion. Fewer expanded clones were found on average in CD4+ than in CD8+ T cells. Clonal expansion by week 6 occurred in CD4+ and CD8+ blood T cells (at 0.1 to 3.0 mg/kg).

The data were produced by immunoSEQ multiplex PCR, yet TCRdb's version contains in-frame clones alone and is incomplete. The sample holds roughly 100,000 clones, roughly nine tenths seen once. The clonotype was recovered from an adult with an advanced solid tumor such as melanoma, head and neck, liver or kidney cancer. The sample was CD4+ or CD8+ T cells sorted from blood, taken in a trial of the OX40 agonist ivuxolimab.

This chain's CDR3 is CASSATGGYSNQPQHF. The CDR3 nucleotides are TGCGCCAGCAGCGCCACAGGGGGCTATAGCAATCAGCCCCAGCATTTT. This chain joins TRBV10-2 and TRBJ1-5; 9 positions agree with TRBD1. Germline V gene data show CDR1 as WSHSY and CDR2 as SAAADI. The CDR3 runs to 16 residues. The ends lost 6 bases at V and 0 bases at J; junction bases unmatched: 6.